The 29 T cell receptor beta chains below come from one sample, sequenced in a study of PD-L1 blockade in urothelial cancer. Libraries were prepared by immunoSEQ multiplex PCR; TCRdb keeps only in-frame clonotypes and omits some of them. The sample lists fewer than 60,000 clones, 85% occurring once. Time point described: pretreatment peripheral blood. The specimen was PBMCs, collected around atezolizumab (anti-PD-L1) treatment. These receptors all stem from a man aged 70-80 years with urothelial cancer.

The V and J genes are TRBV29-1 and TRBJ2-7, with TRBD1 matching 8 bases. The CDR3 is 12 residues long. Germline CDR1 SQVTM, CDR2 ANQGSEA. The J segment lost 6 bases and the V segment lost 5 bases, leaving 6 bases of the junction unmatched. The CDR3 region has the DNA TGCAGCGTTTTTAACAGGGGGGCCGAGCAGTACTTC. Protein product: CSVFNRGAEQYF.

The chain joins TRBV6-1 to TRBJ2-7; TRBD2 matches 8 bases. V lost 7 bases and J lost 2; bases outside the gene matches: 7. The CDR3 covers 14 residues. Germline CDR1 reads MNHNS; CDR2 reads SASEGT. CDR3 protein: CASTSGGGTYEQYF. CDR3 nucleotides: TGTGCCAGCACCTCCGGGGGGGGGACCTACGAGCAGTACTTC.

The V call is TRBV7-8, the J call TRBJ1-4, with TRBD1 matching over 9 bases. The CDR3 spans 15 residues. Germline CDR1 SGHVS, CDR2 FQNEAQ. After removal of 3 bases from V and 8 bases from J, the junction contained 7 bases not matched to a gene. The CDR3 is CASSFLGQGGEKLFF. CDR3 DNA sequence: TGTGCCAGCAGCTTTTTGGGACAGGGAGGGGAAAAACTGTTTTTT.

The rearrangement links TRBV25-1 to TRBJ2-5; D perhaps matches TRBD2 (6 bases). Trimming took off 1 base at V and 7 bases at J, with 13 bases between the two ends. The CDR3 runs 14 residues. Looked up from germline, CDR1 is MGHDK and CDR2 is SYGVNS. DNA for the CDR3: TGTGCCAGCAGTGAATCTGGGACTGGCGGGACCCAGTACTTC. Protein product: CASSESGTGGTQYF.

The table lists this clone with a few counts. The V call is TRBV13, the J call TRBJ1-3; 9 positions match TRBD1. Germline values: CDR1 PRHDT, CDR2 FYEKMQ (reference sequence). The V and J ends lost 1 base and 2 bases, in that order; junction bases with no gene match: 3. CDR3 length equals 16 residues. The CDR3 sequence: CASSLEGTGPGNTIYF. CDR3 DNA: TGTGCCAGCAGCTTAGAGGGGACAGGGCCTGGAAACACCATATATTTT.

The gene calls are TRBV27 and TRBJ2-7, with 8 bases that match TRBD1. The CDR3 consists of 15 residues. The V segment lost 0 bases and the J segment 3 bases; nucleotides outside the gene matches: 4. CDR1 MNHEY and CDR2 SMNVEV come from the germline V gene (reference sequence). CDR3 loop: CASSLSRTGFYEQYF. CDR3 DNA sequence: TGTGCCAGCAGTTTATCGCGGACAGGGTTCTACGAGCAGTACTTC.

This clone has a single count. The chain joins TRBV19 to TRBJ1-1; possibly TRBD1 for D (5 bases). This CDR3 has 13 amino acids. The V end was cut by 1 base, the J end by 6 bases, with 9 bases between. Germline V lookup: CDR1 LNHDA, CDR2 SQIVND (reference sequence). In DNA, the CDR3 is TGTGCCAGTAGTATAGGGGACTGGGCTGAAGCTTTCTTT. Translated, it gives CASSIGDWAEAFF.

This chain uses TRBV11-3 with TRBJ2-2; 10 positions agree with TRBD1. The germline CDR1 and CDR2 sequences are SGHNT and YENEEA. J lost 8 bases, V lost 3 bases, and 0 bases had no gene match. This CDR3 region has 13 residues. CDR3 in DNA: TGTGCCAGCAGCTTGGACAGGGGGGGGGAGCTGTTTTTT. This sequence encodes CASSLDRGGELFF.

V is TRBV5-6 and J is TRBJ1-1, with a possible D match to TRBD1 (5 bases). The CDR3 covers 15 residues. Trimming shortened V by 0 bases and J by 1 base, and 10 bases separated the two germline ends. Germline CDR1 reads SGHDT; CDR2 reads YYEEEE. The CDR3 DNA reads as TGTGCCAGCAGCTTGGCCGGAGGGACGAACACTGAAGCTTTCTTT. Translated, it gives CASSLAGGTNTEAFF. Full variable domain (missing parts from reference TRBV5-6 and TRBJ1-1): DAGVTQSPTHLIKTRGQQVTLRCSPKSGHDTVSWYQQALGQGPQFIFQYYEEEERQRGNFPDRFSGHQFPNYSSELNVNALLLGDSALYLCASSLAGGTNTEAFFGQGTRLTVV.

This chain joins TRBV5-4 and TRBJ2-7, with TRBD1 matching over 8 bases. V dropped 2 bases and J dropped 5; count of bases not matched to a gene: 6. Germline V CDR1 and CDR2: SGHNT, YYREEE (reference sequence). This CDR3 has 14 residues. CDR3 sequence: CASSFPGQVDEQYF. CDR3 DNA: TGTGCCAGCAGCTTCCCGGGACAGGTCGACGAGCAGTACTTC.

The rearrangement links TRBV6-5 to TRBJ1-2; tentatively, D is TRBD1 (5 bases). The germline V and J ends were trimmed by 6 bases and 0 bases, with 11 bases remaining between them. The CDR3 is made up of 14 amino acids. Germline CDR1 MNHEY, CDR2 SVGAGI. CDR3 protein: CASRGSGSNYGYTF. The CDR3 DNA is TGTGCCAGCAGAGGGTCAGGGTCTAACTATGGCTACACCTTC.

This chain joins TRBV4-2 and TRBJ1-2; no definite D call. In germline, CDR1 is LGHNA, CDR2 YNFKEQ. V lost 0 bases, J lost 3 bases, and 8 bases lay in between. The CDR3 consists of 14 residues. The CDR3 is CASSQESRYYGYTF. The CDR3, as DNA: TGTGCCAGCAGCCAAGAATCCAGATACTATGGCTACACCTTC.

CDR3 residues: CASSLTSGNGELFF. The DNA for the CDR3 is TGTGCCAGCAGCCTGACTAGCGGGAACGGGGAGCTGTTTTTT. This rearrangement joins TRBV7-3 to TRBJ2-2; 11 bases map to TRBD2. The CDR3 extends over 14 amino acids. The V and J ends lost 5 bases and 7 bases, in that order; junction bases with no gene match: 3. CDR1 SGHTA and CDR2 FQGTGA come from the germline V gene.

As to this clone: As the CDR3 is not closed by the conserved phenylalanine or tryptophan, this likely results from a read error. The DNA is left out, because the CDR3 cannot be placed on it with certainty; the CDR3 is given as TCRdb lists it. The chain combines TRBV6-1 with TRBJ2-3; the D call TRBD1 from the table was never checked on the DNA. The germline gives CDR1 MNHNS, CDR2 SASEGT. Ends included, the CDR3 has 9 residues. The CDR3 reads CASSHKGAC.

This clone was seen only once. V and J are TRBV11-2 and TRBJ2-1; D perhaps matches TRBD2 (5 bases). CDR1 SGHAT and CDR2 FQNNGV come from the germline V gene. Trimming took 5 bases from V and 4 from J, leaving 9 bases between them. This CDR3 has 13 residues. CDR3 sequence: CASSGSGYNEQFF. In nucleotides, the CDR3 is TGTGCCAGCAGCGGGAGTGGTTACAATGAGCAGTTCTTC.

The rearrangement links TRBV7-8 to TRBJ1-2, with 7 bases matching TRBD1. This CDR3 spans 13 amino acids. V lost 5 bases to trimming and J lost 2 bases; unmatched junction nucleotides: 2. Germline lookup yields CDR1 SGHVS and CDR2 FQNEAQ. The CDR3 loop reads CASSPGQNYGYTF. The CDR3 nucleotides are TGTGCCAGCAGCCCGGGACAGAACTATGGCTACACCTTC.

The V call is TRBV19, the J call TRBJ2-1; D is perhaps TRBD2 (6 bases). Germline CDR1 LNHDA, CDR2 SQIVND (reference sequence). The CDR3 extends over 13 amino acids. The V end was cut by 5 bases, the J end by 8 bases, with 13 bases between. The DNA for the CDR3 is TGTGCCAGTAGTTGGAGGGGCGGCGATGAGCAGTTCTTC. This encodes CASSWRGGDEQFF.

This chain joins TRBV14 and TRBJ1-4; tentative D call: TRBD1 (6 bases). CDR3 length: 15 amino acids. The V gene lost 0 bases and the J gene lost 8 bases, with 13 bases spanning the gap. Germline CDR1 is SGHDN and CDR2 is FVKESK. CDR3 sequence: CASSQDLGAEEKLFF. The CDR3 region has the DNA TGTGCCAGCAGCCAAGATTTGGGGGCCGAGGAAAAACTGTTTTTT.

The chain combines TRBV6-1 with TRBJ2-7, with 7 bases fitting TRBD2. Germline V lookup: CDR1 MNHNS, CDR2 SASEGT. J gave up 6 bases and V 2 bases, and 10 bases lay outside the gene matches. The CDR3 runs to 15 residues. This chain's CDR3 is CASSEQAGIQGEQYF. As DNA, the CDR3 is TGTGCCAGCAGTGAACAAGCGGGAATCCAGGGCGAGCAGTACTTC.

V and J are TRBV6-5 and TRBJ1-2; TRBD1 matches at 7 bases. J lost 4 bases, V lost 5 bases, and 10 bases had no gene match. CDR3 length equals 15 residues. Germline CDR1 MNHEY, CDR2 SVGAGI. CDR3 DNA sequence: TGTGCCAGCAGTCCTTGGGACAGCAAGGGCTATGGCTACACCTTC. This translates into CASSPWDSKGYGYTF.

This clone has a handful of counts. The rearrangement joins TRBV30 to TRBJ1-1, with D maybe TRBD1 (6 bases). V lost 1 base to trimming and J lost 6 bases, with 15 bases between them. Germline loops: CDR1 GTSNPN, CDR2 SVGIG (reference sequence). This CDR3 has 14 amino acids. The CDR3 reads CAWSDTGKSAEAFF. CDR3 nucleotides: TGTGCCTGGAGTGACACAGGGAAATCGGCTGAAGCTTTCTTT.

The CDR3 DNA sequence: TGCAGCGTTGACTCCCCCGAGCAGTTCTTC. Translated: CSVDSPEQFF. This chain connects TRBV29-1 to TRBJ2-1; D gene ambiguous. CDR1 SQVTM and CDR2 ANQGSEA come from the germline V gene. V lost 3 bases and J 10 bases, leaving 7 bases between the germline ends. This CDR3 comprises 10 residues.

The chain uses TRBV4-2 and TRBJ2-1; 10 bases are a match to TRBD2. Germline V lookup: CDR1 LGHNA, CDR2 YNFKEQ. This CDR3 is 22 amino acids long. J gave up 1 base and V 0 bases, and 18 bases lay outside the gene matches. The CDR3 DNA follows: TGTGCCAGCAGCCAAGAGTGGGAAACGGCGGGTAGCGGGAGGCCGTCCTACAATGAGCAGTTCTTC. Protein product: CASSQEWETAGSGRPSYNEQFF.

The chain couples TRBV7-9 to TRBJ1-1; perhaps TRBD1 as D (6 bases). The CDR3 is made up of 14 amino acids. Germline V CDR1 and CDR2: SEHNR, FQNEAQ (reference sequence). The V gene lost 1 base and the J gene lost 1 base, with 7 bases spanning the gap. In DNA form, the CDR3 reads TGTGCCAGCAGCTTAGAAGGGGGGAACACTGAAGCTTTCTTT. Translating gives CASSLEGGNTEAFF.

The rearrangement links TRBV10-3 to TRBJ2-2, with a weak D call TRBD2 (6 bases). This CDR3 comprises 15 residues. The germline gives CDR1 ENHRY, CDR2 SYGVKD. V was cut by 11 bases and J by 0 bases, with 16 bases left in between. CDR3 loop: CASSGGASNTGELFF. The CDR3 DNA reads as TGTGCCTCATCAGGAGGGGCATCGAACACCGGGGAGCTGTTTTTT.

The V and J genes are TRBV19 and TRBJ2-5; D is perhaps TRBD1 (6 bases). The germline CDR1 and CDR2 sequences are LNHDA and SQIVND (reference sequence). This CDR3 region has 13 residues. V lost 4 bases and J 7 bases, leaving 13 bases between the germline ends. This chain's CDR3 is CASSTTGLGTQYF. CDR3 nucleotide sequence: TGTGCCAGTAGTACAACAGGGCTGGGGACCCAGTACTTC.

The V gene is TRBV2, the J gene TRBJ2-5; 9 bases align to TRBD1. This CDR3 is 13 amino acids long. V lost 8 bases and J lost 6; bases outside the gene matches: 7. Germline V lookup: CDR1 SNHLY, CDR2 FYNNEI. The DNA for the CDR3 is TGTGCCAGCGGAGGACAGGGGAAGAAGACCCAGTACTTC. Residues: CASGGQGKKTQYF.

V usage is TRBV7-7 and J usage is TRBJ2-5; the D gene is possibly TRBD1 (5 bases). The germline CDR1 and CDR2 sequences are SSHAT and FNYEAQ (reference sequence). The CDR3 sequence is 17 residues long. V lost 5 bases and J lost 2, with 21 bases in between. The DNA for the CDR3 is TGTGCCAGCAGCGCCCAGGGAAGGCTCATCTCTCAAGAGACCCAGTACTTC. Translated: CASSAQGRLISQETQYF.

V gene TRBV29-1 combines with J gene TRBJ2-3; 7 positions match TRBD1. Germline CDR1 SQVTM, CDR2 ANQGSEA. Unmatched junction bases numbered 7, after V lost 7 bases and J lost 0 bases. The CDR3 contains 14 residues. The DNA for the CDR3 is TGCAGCGCCACAGGGGCTTCTAGCACAGATACGCAGTATTTT. As protein: CSATGASSTDTQYF.